This T cell receptor (beta chain) was profiled in a study of blood T cells in healthy people across ages. Regarding the study as a whole: Older age went with lower TCR beta diversity per million T cells, in a roughly linear way.

In its sample, this clonotype was seen many times. The antigen is undetermined. J lost 1 base, V lost 6 bases, and 2 bases had no gene match. The CDR3 contains 12 residues. Germline assignment: CDR1 DFQATT and CDR2 SNEGSKA (reference sequence). A second 7 to 11 cycle PCR used barcoded and J-beta primers. The authors tagged each cDNA molecule using a template-switch adaptor with 12 random nucleotides. TCRdb reprocessed the 5' RACE reads via MiXCR and lists one record per CDR3 protein. The data show about 1 million distinct CDR3 sequences, with almost 25% seen just once and about 0.69% held by the top ten. Each sample had at least 6 million PBMCs isolated. These data were likewise used in another study, on T cells of mothers and their children.

Sequencing was done on a sample of blood. This clonotype was obtained from a girl aged 2 to 10 in good health. V is TRBV20-1 and J is TRBJ2-5, with 7 bases lining up with TRBD1. As DNA, the CDR3 is TGCAGTGCCTGGGACAGCCAAGAGACCCAGTACTTC. The encoded protein is CSAWDSQETQYF.